This TCR beta chain was documented in a study of blood T cell repertoires in COVID-19. As for the study in general: The United States, Italy and Spain provided the acute and convalescent COVID-19 samples.

This clone was observed a few times. Germline V gene data show CDR1 as SGHNT and CDR2 as YYREEE (reference sequence). The length of the CDR3 is 12 residues. V lost 4 bases and J 3 bases, leaving 5 bases between the germline ends. Clones were read by immunoSEQ multiplex PCR, and TCRdb kept only the in-frame ones, dropping some. The data show some 130,000 clones, about 87% seen once. The V and J genes are TRBV5-4 and TRBJ1-3; no clear D. This receptor was obtained from a man aged 45-65 years with acute or convalescent COVID-19. The source material was peripheral blood. In DNA, the CDR3 is TGTGCCAGCAGCGGAGATGGAAACACCATATATTTT. Protein sequence: CASSGDGNTIYF.